This T cell receptor (beta chain) stems from a study of response to subunit inactivated influenza vaccine. Study-wide points: With each seasonal influenza vaccination, the authors suggested, few new T cells are recruited.

MiXCR, applied by TCRdb to the RT-PCR reads, yields one record per CDR3 protein. This table holds approximately 680,000 distinct CDR3 sequences, approximately 15% found once. This clonotype was recorded many times. What it recognizes is unknown. Sample: PBMCs from blood, taken approximately 12 days after vaccination. This TCR was sampled from a middle-aged man who received an inactivated influenza vaccine.

The CDR3 DNA reads as TGTGCCAGCAGAGAGACGGGAGTAGAGACCCAGTACTTC. This gives the protein CASRETGVETQYF. This chain uses TRBV28 with TRBJ2-5; perhaps TRBD2 as D (6 bases). Between the trimmed V and J ends, which lost 6 bases and 4 bases, there was a span of 12 bases. Per the germline V gene, CDR1 is MDHEN and CDR2 is SYDVKM. The CDR3 spans 13 residues.